The clone carrying this T cell receptor beta chain was found a few times. Its antigen remains unknown. The data derive from a study of cytomegalovirus exposure and HLA in healthy donors. PCR amplification relied on 60 Vbeta primers (plus 13 Jbeta primers). Assay used: immunoSEQ multiplex PCR; TCRdb lists only in-frame clones, some missing. The sample contains roughly 150,000 clones, around three fifths of which appear only once. The CDR3 is 14 amino acids. V gave up 6 bases and J gave up 5 bases, with 14 bases separating them. Germline CDR1 is MDHEN and CDR2 is SYDVKM. Study results and limitations: A highly shared variant cluster was judged a likely technical artifact.

What was sequenced was PBMCs. The source is a woman in her 30s in good health and CMV-seropositive. This rearrangement joins TRBV28 to TRBJ1-5; possibly TRBD1 for D (5 bases). The CDR3 loop reads CASRSTTAHQPQHF. DNA for the CDR3: TGTGCCAGCAGATCCACGACAGCCCATCAGCCCCAGCATTTT.